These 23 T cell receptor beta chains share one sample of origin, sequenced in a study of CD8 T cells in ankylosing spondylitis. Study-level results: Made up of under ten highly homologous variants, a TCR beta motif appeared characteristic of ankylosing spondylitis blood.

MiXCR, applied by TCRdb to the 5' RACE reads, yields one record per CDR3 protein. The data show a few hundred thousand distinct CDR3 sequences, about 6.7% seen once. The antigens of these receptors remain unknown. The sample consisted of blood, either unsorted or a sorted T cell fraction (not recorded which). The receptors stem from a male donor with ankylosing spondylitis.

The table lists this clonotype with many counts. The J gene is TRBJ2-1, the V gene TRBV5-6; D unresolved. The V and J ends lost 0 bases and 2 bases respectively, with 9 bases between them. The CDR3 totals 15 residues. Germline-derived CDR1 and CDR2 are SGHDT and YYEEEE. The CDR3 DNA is TGTGCCAGCAGCTTGGGGGGTTTCACCTACAATGAGCAGTTCTTC. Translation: CASSLGGFTYNEQFF.

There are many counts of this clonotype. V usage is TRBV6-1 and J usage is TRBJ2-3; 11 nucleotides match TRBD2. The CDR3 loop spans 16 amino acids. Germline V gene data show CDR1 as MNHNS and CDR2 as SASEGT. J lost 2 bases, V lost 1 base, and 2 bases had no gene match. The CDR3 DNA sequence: TGTGCCAGCAGTGAAGTGACTAGCGGGGACACAGATACGCAGTATTTT. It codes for CASSEVTSGDTDTQYF.

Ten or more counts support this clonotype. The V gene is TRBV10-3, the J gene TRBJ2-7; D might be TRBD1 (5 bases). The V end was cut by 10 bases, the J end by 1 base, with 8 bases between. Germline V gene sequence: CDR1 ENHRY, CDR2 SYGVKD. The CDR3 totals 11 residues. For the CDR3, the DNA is TGTGCCACCAAGGGGTCCTACGAGCAGTACTTC. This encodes CATKGSYEQYF.

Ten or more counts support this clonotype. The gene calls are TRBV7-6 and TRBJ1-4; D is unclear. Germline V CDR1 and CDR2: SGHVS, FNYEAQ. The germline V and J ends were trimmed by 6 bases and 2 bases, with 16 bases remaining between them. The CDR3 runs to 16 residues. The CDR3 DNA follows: TGTGCCAGCAGTCCTCGACTGGCCGGGACTAATGAAAAACTGTTTTTT. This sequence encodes CASSPRLAGTNEKLFF.

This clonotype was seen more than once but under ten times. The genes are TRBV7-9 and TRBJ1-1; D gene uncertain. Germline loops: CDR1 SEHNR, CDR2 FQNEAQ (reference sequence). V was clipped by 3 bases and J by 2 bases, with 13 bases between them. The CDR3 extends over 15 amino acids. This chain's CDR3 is CASSFGRGLNTEAFF. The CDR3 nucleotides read TGTGCCAGCAGCTTCGGGAGAGGGTTAAACACTGAAGCTTTCTTT. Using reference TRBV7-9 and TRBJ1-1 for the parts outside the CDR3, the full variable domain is DTGVSQNPRHKITKRGQNVTFRCDPISEHNRLYWYRQTLGQGPEFLTYFQNEAQLEKSRLLSDRFSAERPKGSFSTLEIQRTEQGDSAMYLCASSFGRGLNTEAFFGQGTRLTVV.

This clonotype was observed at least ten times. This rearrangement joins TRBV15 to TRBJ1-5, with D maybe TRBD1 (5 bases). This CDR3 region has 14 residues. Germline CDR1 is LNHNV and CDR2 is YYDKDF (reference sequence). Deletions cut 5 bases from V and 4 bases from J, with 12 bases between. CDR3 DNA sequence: TGTGCCACCAGCGGCCGGGACGGAAATCAGCCCCAGCATTTT. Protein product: CATSGRDGNQPQHF.

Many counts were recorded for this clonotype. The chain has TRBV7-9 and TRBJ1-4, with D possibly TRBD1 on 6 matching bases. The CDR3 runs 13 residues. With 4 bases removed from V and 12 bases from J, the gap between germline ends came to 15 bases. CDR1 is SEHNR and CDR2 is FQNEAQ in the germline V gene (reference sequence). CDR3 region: CASSSQGSQELFF. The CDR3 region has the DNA TGTGCCAGCAGCTCCCAGGGGTCACAGGAACTGTTTTTT.

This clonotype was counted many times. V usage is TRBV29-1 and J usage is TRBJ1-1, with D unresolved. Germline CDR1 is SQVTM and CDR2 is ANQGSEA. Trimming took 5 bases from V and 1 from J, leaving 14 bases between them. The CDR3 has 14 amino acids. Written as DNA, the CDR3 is TGCAGCGTTCGAGTTGCGGCGAAGAACACTGAAGCTTTCTTT. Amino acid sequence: CSVRVAAKNTEAFF.

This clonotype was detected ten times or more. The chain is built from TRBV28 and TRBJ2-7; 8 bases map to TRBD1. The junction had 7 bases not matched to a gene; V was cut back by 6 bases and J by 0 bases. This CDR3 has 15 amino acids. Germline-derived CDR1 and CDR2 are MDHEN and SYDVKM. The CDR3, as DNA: TGTGCCAGCAGACCCACAGGGGGAATCTCCTACGAGCAGTACTTC. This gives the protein CASRPTGGISYEQYF.

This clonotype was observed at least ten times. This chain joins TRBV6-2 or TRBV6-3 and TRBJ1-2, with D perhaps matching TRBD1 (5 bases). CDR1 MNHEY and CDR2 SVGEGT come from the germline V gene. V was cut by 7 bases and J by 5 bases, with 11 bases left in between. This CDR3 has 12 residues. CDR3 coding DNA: TGTGCCAGCACCGTGGGACCTTATGGCTACACCTTC. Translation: CASTVGPYGYTF.

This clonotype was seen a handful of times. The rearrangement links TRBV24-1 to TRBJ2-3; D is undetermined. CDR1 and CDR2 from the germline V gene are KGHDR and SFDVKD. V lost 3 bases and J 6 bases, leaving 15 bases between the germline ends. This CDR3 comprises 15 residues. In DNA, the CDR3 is TGTGCCACCAGTGATCTGTCATCCCCCACGGATACGCAGTATTTT. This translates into CATSDLSSPTDTQYF.

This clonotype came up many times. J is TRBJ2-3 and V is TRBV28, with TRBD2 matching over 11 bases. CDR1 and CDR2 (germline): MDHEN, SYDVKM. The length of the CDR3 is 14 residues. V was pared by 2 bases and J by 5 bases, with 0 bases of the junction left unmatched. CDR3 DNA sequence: TGTGCCAGCAGTTTACTAGCGGGGGGAGATACGCAGTATTTT. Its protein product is CASSLLAGGDTQYF. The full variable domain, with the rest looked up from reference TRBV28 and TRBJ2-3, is DVKVTQSSRYLVKRTGEKVFLECVQDMDHENMFWYRQDPGLGLRLIYFSYDVKMKEKGDIPEGYSVSREKKERFSLILESASTNQTSMYLCASSLLAGGDTQYFGPGTRLTVL.

DNA of the CDR3: TGTGCCAGCAGCTTATCAGGCCGGGGCACTGAAGCTTTCTTT. This encodes CASSLSGRGTEAFF. V gene TRBV7-3 combines with J gene TRBJ1-1, with D unclear. CDR1 and CDR2 from the germline V gene are SGHTA and FQGTGA. This CDR3 has 14 amino acids. Deletions cut 2 bases from V and 4 bases from J, with 11 bases between. Complete variable domain (other parts from reference TRBV7-3 and TRBJ1-1): GAGVSQTPSNKVTEKGKYVELRCDPISGHTALYWYRQSLGQGPEFLIYFQGTGAADDSGLPNDRFFAVRPEGSVSTLKIQRTERGDSAVYLCASSLSGRGTEAFFGQGTRLTVV.

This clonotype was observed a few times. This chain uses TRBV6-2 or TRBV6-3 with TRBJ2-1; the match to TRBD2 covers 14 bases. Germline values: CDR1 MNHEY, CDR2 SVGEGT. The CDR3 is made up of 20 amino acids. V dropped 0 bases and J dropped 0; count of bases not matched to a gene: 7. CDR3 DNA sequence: TGTGCCAGCAGTTACTCGAGGGGACTAGCGGGGGAGAGCTCCTACAATGAGCAGTTCTTC. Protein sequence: CASSYSRGLAGESSYNEQFF.

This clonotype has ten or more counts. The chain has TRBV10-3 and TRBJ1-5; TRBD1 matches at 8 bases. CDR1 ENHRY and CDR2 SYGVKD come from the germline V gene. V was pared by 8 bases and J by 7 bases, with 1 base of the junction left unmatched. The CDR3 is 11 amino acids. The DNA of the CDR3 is TGTGCCATCGGGGACAGGCAGCCCCAGCATTTT. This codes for CAIGDRQPQHF.

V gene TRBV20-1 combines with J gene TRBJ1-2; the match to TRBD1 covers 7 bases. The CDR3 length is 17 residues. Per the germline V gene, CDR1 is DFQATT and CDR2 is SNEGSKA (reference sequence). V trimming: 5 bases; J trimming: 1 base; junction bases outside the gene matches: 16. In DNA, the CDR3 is TGCAGTGCTTTCACCCCCTTTGGAGGGACAGTTAACTATGGCTACACCTTC. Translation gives CSAFTPFGGTVNYGYTF.

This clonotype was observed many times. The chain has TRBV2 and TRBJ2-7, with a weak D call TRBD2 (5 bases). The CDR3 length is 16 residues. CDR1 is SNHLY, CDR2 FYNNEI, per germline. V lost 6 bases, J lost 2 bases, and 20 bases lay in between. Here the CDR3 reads CASSDRSGMLTYEQYF. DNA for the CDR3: TGTGCCAGCAGCGATAGGTCCGGGATGTTAACCTACGAGCAGTACTTC.

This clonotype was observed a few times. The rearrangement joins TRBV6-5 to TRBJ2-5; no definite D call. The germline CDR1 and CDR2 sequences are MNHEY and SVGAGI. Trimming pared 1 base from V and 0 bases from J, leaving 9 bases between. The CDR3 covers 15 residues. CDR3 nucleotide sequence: TGTGCCAGCAGTTACTATGACACGTACCAAGAGACCCAGTACTTC. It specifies CASSYYDTYQETQYF.

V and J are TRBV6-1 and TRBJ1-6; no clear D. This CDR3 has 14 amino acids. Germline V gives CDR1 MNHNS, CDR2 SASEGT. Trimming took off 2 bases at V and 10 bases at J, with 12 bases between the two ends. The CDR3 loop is CASSEQEGGSPLHF. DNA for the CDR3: TGTGCCAGCAGTGAACAGGAGGGTGGATCACCCCTCCACTTT.

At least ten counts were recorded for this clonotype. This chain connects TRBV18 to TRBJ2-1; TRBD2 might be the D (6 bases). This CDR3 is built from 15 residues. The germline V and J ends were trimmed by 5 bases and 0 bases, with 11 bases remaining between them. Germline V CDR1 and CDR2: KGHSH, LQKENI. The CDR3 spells CASSRRASSYNEQFF. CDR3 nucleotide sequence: TGTGCCAGCTCAAGGAGGGCGAGCTCCTACAATGAGCAGTTCTTC.

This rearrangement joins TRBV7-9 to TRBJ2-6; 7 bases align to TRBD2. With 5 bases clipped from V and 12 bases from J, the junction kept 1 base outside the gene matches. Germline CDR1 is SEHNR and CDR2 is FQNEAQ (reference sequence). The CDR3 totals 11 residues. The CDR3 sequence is CASSGGGVLTF. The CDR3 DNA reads TGTGCCAGCAGCGGGGGGGGCGTCCTGACTTTC.

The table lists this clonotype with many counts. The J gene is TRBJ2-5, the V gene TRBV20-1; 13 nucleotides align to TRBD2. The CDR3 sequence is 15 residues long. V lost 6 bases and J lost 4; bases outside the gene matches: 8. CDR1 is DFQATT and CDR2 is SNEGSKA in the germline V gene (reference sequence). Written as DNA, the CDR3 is TGCAGTGCCGGGGGGACTAGCGGGATTGGAGAGACCCAGTACTTC. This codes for CSAGGTSGIGETQYF.

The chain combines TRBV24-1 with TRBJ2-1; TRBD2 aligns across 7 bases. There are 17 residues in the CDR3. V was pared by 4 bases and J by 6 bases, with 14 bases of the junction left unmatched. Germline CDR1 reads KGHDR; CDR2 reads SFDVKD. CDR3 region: CATSDPPWRGTGNEQFF. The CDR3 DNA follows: TGTGCCACCAGTGACCCCCCTTGGCGGGGGACGGGCAATGAGCAGTTCTTC.